This T cell receptor (beta chain) derives from a study of cytomegalovirus exposure and HLA in healthy donors (dated by TCRdb to the late 2010s). Regarding the research as a whole: According to an earlier analysis of 550 to 750 of the donors, 150 million to 200 million T cells yielded 95 million to 140 million unique TCR beta sequences and about 300 Gb of sequence data. Roughly 300 gigabases of sequencing data and roughly 90 million unique TCR sequences were included in an early release covering roughly 600 HLA-typed donors. Of the 300 to 450 genotyped donors, more than 75% were placed in the genetic ancestry cluster associated with self-reported Caucasian donors. The study aimed to test whether signatures of past pathogen exposure could be identified by cataloging public T cell receptors. The study used immunosequencing to profile the T cell repertoires of 666 subjects and linked those repertoires to cytomegalovirus serostatus. Besides the first cohort of under 700 subjects, a separate validation cohort made up of some 110 different subjects was used. The study combined high-throughput TCR immunosequencing, statistical association of individual TCRs with disease status, and machine learning to predict cytomegalovirus infection status. To study patterns of TCR occurrence, a later analysis re-analyzed previously published TCR beta repertoires from 700 or so donors and added high-resolution HLA genotyping. Rather than drawing on any new phenotypic data, the later analysis identified candidate immune exposures from TCR beta sequences and the way those sequences occurred across donors. In an earlier analysis of 587 of the donors, high-throughput TCR beta sequencing was used to judge whether each TCR beta V gene segment behaved as functional or pseudogenic. Donor age, sex, ethnicity and CMV serostatus were compiled together with the repertoire data. A later genetic analysis took genome-wide SNP genotypes for 398 of the 666 donors and used that subset as a discovery cohort. All discovery cohort repertoires had been generated on a single sequencing platform. Both class I and class II loci were covered by HLA typing, at four-digit resolution. The number of typed donors differed by locus: roughly 629-640 for A, B, C, DRB1 and DQB1; approximately 540 for DQA1; approximately 600 for DPA1; and 400 to 480 for DPB1. Because of strong linkage in the cohort, 5 or 6 DR-DQ haplotypes were treated as single units for association and clustering. On average, approximately 250,000 unique TCR beta nucleotide sequences were sequenced per donor among more than 350 genotyped donors of the cohort, with about 17% of those sequences being non-productive.

The CDR3 runs 15 amino acids, cysteine and phenylalanine included. The retained sequence is limited to the CDR3, 45 bases, with the frame set at the first base. CDR1 and CDR2, looked up from the germline V gene, are SNHLY and FYNNEI. Trimming takes 6 bases from V and 6 bases from J, and the germline ends sit 19 bases apart. The study at large found these results: Only TCR beta chains were sequenced in this cohort, and the absence of alpha or paired-chain data limited detectable features. In a later analysis, most CMV-associated TCR beta chains were found to appear HLA-restricted, with HLA associations seemingly driven largely by CMV exposure. The classifier was reported to diagnose cytomegalovirus status with high specificity and sensitivity in both the original cohort and the validation cohort. Three of the identified cytomegalovirus-associated TCR beta chains were confirmed in vitro to be specific for cytomegalovirus antigens. In a later analysis, TCR association rates were found to vary across HLA loci, with the most associated TCRs seen for DRB1 alleles and the fewest for HLA-C alleles. A further reported finding was that TCR beta sequences accurately predicted the HLA-A and HLA-B alleles for most subjects in the first cohort. The 87-base-pair reads could not distinguish some IMGT-functional V segments, including TRBV6-2 and TRBV6-3, so those segments were excluded. Linkage disequilibrium might explain the correlated functional status among segregating V segments, but an unknown experimental factor could not be ruled out. Compared with equally common non-associated chains, HLA-associated TCR beta chains in a later analysis were more clonally expanded and had lower generation probabilities. When HLA alleles, especially DR and DQ, strongly co-occurred, attributing TCR associations to individual alleles was difficult. Because HLA typing was missing for some donors at each locus, association tests included only the typed subset. Compared with the roughly 720-donor mean, donors in an Asian-associated ancestry cluster had fewer N-insertions in productive TCRs, according to a later genetic analysis. Broadly in line with IMGT annotations, most TCR beta V segments showed up in productive rearrangements about 90% or about 30% of the time in an earlier analysis of approximately 600 of the donors. A cluster of highly shared sequence variants was judged likely to represent a technical artifact of the sequencing pipeline. In a later analysis, several top co-occurrence clusters were reported to appear linked to parvovirus B19, influenza, CMV and Epstein-Barr virus. For the cohort, immune exposure information was limited to CMV serostatus. It was suggested by the authors that the approach could potentially be generalized to other disease states and immunological phenotypes. The earlier analysis of almost 600 of the donors excluded some 15 rarely observed V segments, including chromosome 9 orphons, because counts were too low. Most TCR sequences were seen in very few donors, while some public TCRs were found in many individuals. Specific HLA alleles were associated with more than 15,000 TCR beta sequences at a false discovery rate of 0.05 in a later analysis. Presence/absence analyses assumed roughly uniform sequencing depth across donors, an assumption that may not hold. An association between a missense DCLRE1C variant and V-gene and J-gene trimming of TCR beta chains was found in a later genetic analysis and replicated in an independent cohort. A total of 150 to 200 TCR beta chains were listed by the study as associated with cytomegalovirus.

Libraries were constructed by the immunoSEQ multiplex PCR assay. A mixture of 60 forward primers for TCR Vbeta segments and 13 reverse primers for TCR Jbeta segments was used in the multiplex PCR. The CDR3 region of rearranged TCR beta genes was amplified from genomic DNA by a multiplex PCR assay. Amplified TCR beta libraries were sequenced as 87-base-pair reads on the Illumina HiSeq System. As for the original processing: Across the 500 to 750 repertoires, a later analysis counted some 81 million unique TCR beta chains, some 11 million of which were shared by at least two donors. To remove PCR and sequencing errors, raw reads were error-corrected and collapsed into unique sequences using a nearest-neighbor algorithm that merged closely related sequences. V, D and J gene segments were assigned by aligning CDR3 sequences to IMGT reference sequences. For a sequence to be retained, a match of at least six nucleotides to both a V gene segment and a J gene segment was required. A rearrangement was called productive if the CDR3 had no stop codons and remained in frame with V and J, and every other rearrangement was called non-productive. Following IMGT convention, CDR3 was defined as the stretch from the second conserved V-encoded cysteine up to the conserved J-encoded phenylalanine. The earlier analysis of more than 450 of the donors excluded sequences that lacked an unambiguous match to a single V gene segment. An earlier analysis of 587 of the donors called V segments functional above 56.7% productive rearrangements and segregating when the between-donor standard deviation exceeded 5%. To diagnose cytomegalovirus status from the catalog of TCR beta chain sequences, a statistical classification framework was built. V and J gene assignment, in a later analysis, came from comparing TCR nucleotide sequences with IMGT/GENE-DB human TR gene sequences. The TCRdist pipeline was used in a later analysis to assign CDR3 sequences and most-parsimonious VDJ recombination scenarios. In a later analysis, each TCR beta chain was defined by its CDR3 amino acid sequence together with its V-gene family, and reads without a unique V-gene family were excluded. As a way to deal with suspected cross-contamination and a sequencing artifact, a later analysis dropped nearly 600 nucleotide sequences that were highly shared and had low generation probability. A later analysis calculated a clonal expansion index for each public chain from normalized within-repertoire ranks of inferred template counts. Generation probabilities in a later analysis came from a VDJ recombination model fitted to out-of-frame rearrangements, and those results were checked against IGoR. In a later analysis, hypergeometric tests were used to score TCR-TCR, TCR-HLA and TCR-CMV co-occurrence, with a repertoire-size bias correction applied to TCR pairs. In a later analysis, false discovery rates were estimated by permuting HLA or CMV assignments 20 times. In a later analysis, co-occurring TCRs were grouped using DBSCAN, with TCRdist sequence similarity added in when clustering inside HLA-allele-positive subsets. Repertoires with fewer than 30,000 or more than 120,000 public chains, plus five repertoires with anomalous nucleotide sharing, were excluded from co-occurrence clustering. Sourced from immuneACCESS, this table was stored by TCRdb with only in-frame sequences that have V and J called. A share of the clones is absent; for the studies checked, an unresolved V gene accounts for under half, and the remainder has no known explanation. D and trimming come from the DNA, and the V and J calls and clone size come from that table. The sample table lists about 130,000 clones, 70% of them with a count of one. The top ten hold around 1.9% of the sample.

On this clone: No antigen is known for it. Base qualities were left out, and no much larger clone turns up one base away.

The cohort comprised several hundred healthy bone marrow donors. At the time of sampling, every cohort member was nominally healthy, though immune exposures that went unrecorded were likely present. The donor was CMV seropositive and belonged to the group of 270 or so seropositive cohort members. A peripheral blood sample was collected from each donor, and TCR beta sequencing was performed on peripheral blood mononuclear cells. Genomic DNA extraction from the blood cell samples was performed with the Qiagen DNeasy Blood Extraction Kit. Input material: PBMCs. This sequence was found in a woman aged 55-69 years in good health and CMV-seropositive. The receptor chain draws on TRBV2 and TRBJ2-3, and possibly TRBD2, on 6 matching bases. The nucleotide sequence reads TGTGCCAGCAGGAGTTGGCAACTTGGAGGGGATACGCAGTATTTT. It codes for CASRSWQLGGDTQYF.